What follows are 31 T cell receptor beta chains derived from one specimen sequenced in a study of T cell repertoires in cytomegalovirus infection. TCRdb re-derived calls from the reads in MiXCR, one entry per CDR3 protein. Of about 260,000 distinct CDR3 sequences listed, about an eighth are singletons. Input material: PBMCs. The receptors originated from a human donor in good health (CMV status not recorded). Some clones in this sample may be carry-over from other donors' samples.

This clonotype was detected many times. The chain couples TRBV28 to TRBJ1-6; D uncertain. In germline, CDR1 is MDHEN, CDR2 SYDVKM. The CDR3 spans 14 residues. Trimming pared 1 base from V and 8 bases from J, leaving 9 bases between. The CDR3 region is CASSLLGRHSPLHF. CDR3 in DNA: TGTGCCAGCAGTTTATTAGGGAGGCATTCACCCCTCCACTTT.

This clonotype was found many times. The rearrangement joins TRBV7-2 to TRBJ2-7; 9 bases line up with TRBD2. The length of the CDR3 is 14 residues. CDR1 is SGHTA, CDR2 FQGNSA, per germline. With 1 base clipped from V and 4 bases from J, the junction kept 2 bases outside the gene matches. The chain's CDR3 is CASSLVAGGYEQYF. Written as DNA, the CDR3 is TGTGCCAGCAGCTTAGTTGCGGGAGGGTACGAGCAGTACTTC.

This clonotype occurred a few times. The chain has TRBV20-1 and TRBJ2-1; 7 bases are a match to TRBD2. The CDR3 totals 14 residues. Germline CDR1 DFQATT, CDR2 SNEGSKA (reference sequence). V was clipped by 5 bases and J by 0 bases; unmatched bases: 4. The DNA of the CDR3 is TGCAGTGCTCCATGGACTAGCTCCTACAATGAGCAGTTCTTC. As protein: CSAPWTSSYNEQFF.

This clonotype was seen ten or more times. The V and J genes are TRBV7-2 and TRBJ2-1; 9 bases line up with TRBD1. The V gene end was trimmed by 5 bases and the J gene end by 8 bases; junction bases not matched to a gene: 10. The CDR3 contains 15 residues. Germline values: CDR1 SGHTA, CDR2 FQGNSA. CDR3 bases: TGTGCCAGCAGCCGCGGACAGGGGATTACGTATGAGCAGTTCTTC. It specifies CASSRGQGITYEQFF.

The J gene is TRBJ1-4, the V gene TRBV6-6; no definite D call. Germline CDR1 reads MNHNY; CDR2 reads SVGAGI (reference sequence). This CDR3 has 12 amino acids. Between the trimmed V and J ends, which lost 7 bases and 13 bases, there was a span of 16 bases. In DNA form, the CDR3 reads TGTGCCAGCACTCCGGGAGGCGACCGACTGTTTTTT. It translates to CASTPGGDRLFF.

This clonotype has only a few counts. The chain is built from TRBV9 and TRBJ2-2, with 7 positions matching TRBD1. CDR3 length equals 15 residues. Trimming removed 0 bases from V and 4 bases from J; junction bases left unmatched: 3. CDR1 is SGDLS and CDR2 is YYNGEE in the germline V gene. For the CDR3, the DNA is TGTGCCAGCAGCGTAGCAGGGGGAACCACCGGGGAGCTGTTTTTT. It translates to CASSVAGGTTGELFF.

As concerns this clonotype: The junction does not match germline at one end; this may be a read error. The V and J genes are TRBV5-1 and TRBJ2-2; 8 positions agree with TRBD2. CDR1 and CDR2 from the germline V gene are SGHRS and YFSETQ. The CDR3 loop spans 17 amino acids. The CDR3 sequence: CASSLDSSGEYTEELFF. The CDR3 DNA is TGCGCCAGCAGCTTGGATAGTAGCGGGGAATACACCGAGGAGCTGTTTTTT.

This clonotype was seen at least ten times. The chain employs TRBV25-1 and TRBJ1-5; D possibly corresponds to TRBD1 (5 bases). The CDR3 covers 14 residues. From germline, CDR1 is MGHDK and CDR2 SYGVNS. V shed 2 bases and J shed 4 bases, with 9 bases lying between them. CDR3 coding DNA: TGTGCCAGCAGTGAACTCGGGGGGAATCAGCCCCAGCATTTT. This codes for CASSELGGNQPQHF.

This clonotype was seen once. An end of the junction does not agree with germline; a read error may underlie this. V and J are TRBV6-2 or TRBV6-3 and TRBJ2-2; D possibly matches TRBD1 or TRBD2 (5 bases each). Germline CDR1 MNHEY, CDR2 SVGEGT. This CDR3 region has 12 residues. Here the CDR3 reads CVSTSGRGGLFF. The CDR3 DNA follows: TGTGTCAGCACATCAGGCCGTGGGGGGCTGTTTTTT.

This clonotype was picked up many times. J is TRBJ2-1 and V is TRBV20-1, with a possible D match to TRBD2 (7 bases). The CDR3 is 16 amino acids. V was pared by 0 bases and J by 7 bases, with 19 bases between. Germline CDR1 DFQATT, CDR2 SNEGSKA (reference sequence). The CDR3 region has the DNA TGCAGTGCTAGAGATAGAGGTCGGGGGGCCGGGAATGAGCAGTTCTTC. Translating gives CSARDRGRGAGNEQFF.

The V and J genes are TRBV10-3 and TRBJ1-1, with D perhaps TRBD1 (5 bases). This CDR3 has 13 residues. Germline V gene sequence: CDR1 ENHRY, CDR2 SYGVKD. V was trimmed by 8 bases and J by 0 bases, leaving 10 bases between them. DNA of the CDR3: TGTGCCATCGGTCGGGGGATGAACACTGAAGCTTTCTTT. Encoded protein: CAIGRGMNTEAFF.

This clonotype was observed a handful of times. At one end the junction does not follow the germline gene, possibly because of a read error. The chain links TRBV2 to TRBJ2-1; 9 nucleotides agree with TRBD1. This CDR3 region has 10 residues. Germline values: CDR1 SNHLY, CDR2 FYNNEI. The DNA of the CDR3 is TGTGCCAGCAGGGGGGGACAGGGTATCTTC. This gives the protein CASRGGQGIF.

This clonotype was found many times. The J gene is TRBJ1-2, the V gene TRBV28; 10 positions agree with TRBD1. The germline CDR1 and CDR2 sequences are MDHEN and SYDVKM. CDR3 length: 14 residues. V was pared by 5 bases and J by 4 bases, with 4 bases of the junction left unmatched. CDR3 region: CASSPGTGAYGYTF. CDR3 coding DNA: TGTGCCAGCAGTCCCGGGACAGGGGCCTATGGCTACACCTTC.

The chain combines TRBV14 with TRBJ1-1; D perhaps matches TRBD1 (5 bases). The CDR3 is made up of 13 amino acids. CDR1 is SGHDN and CDR2 is FVKESK in the germline V gene. V was cut by 3 bases and J by 12 bases, with 17 bases left in between. This chain's CDR3 is CASSHSGTVLSFF. CDR3 in DNA: TGTGCCAGCAGCCACTCCGGGACGGTCCTTTCTTTCTTT.

This clonotype was observed at least ten times. J is TRBJ2-1 and V is TRBV12-3 or TRBV12-4, with a possible D match to TRBD2 (5 bases). The germline V and J ends were trimmed by 5 bases and 4 bases, with 15 bases remaining between them. The CDR3 has 15 amino acids. The DNA for the CDR3 is TGTGCCAGCAGTCACTCGGTGGACTCATACAATGAGCAGTTCTTC. It is translated as CASSHSVDSYNEQFF.

This clonotype was seen at least ten times. This rearrangement joins TRBV11-3 to TRBJ2-2; D not certain. The CDR3 has 16 residues. V lost 5 bases to trimming and J lost 2 bases, with 15 bases between them. CDR1 and CDR2 from the germline V gene are SGHNT and YENEEA. The CDR3 nucleotides are TGTGCCAGCAGCAGAAAGGGTTCTAGTAACACCGGGGAGCTGTTTTTT. This encodes CASSRKGSSNTGELFF.

The gene calls are TRBV14 and TRBJ2-7; D is unresolved. Germline CDR1 SGHDN, CDR2 FVKESK. Trimming removed 1 base at V and 2 bases at J, with 12 bases between. The CDR3 is 15 amino acids. CDR3 sequence: CASSQGPDGTYEQYF. The CDR3 DNA reads as TGTGCCAGCAGCCAAGGACCCGACGGAACCTACGAGCAGTACTTC.

This clonotype has ten or more counts. The chain has TRBV28 and TRBJ2-1, with a possible D match to TRBD2 (5 bases). Trimming took 1 base from V and 9 from J, leaving 7 bases between them. CDR1 is MDHEN, CDR2 SYDVKM, per germline. The CDR3 has 12 residues. The CDR3 sequence: CASSLSAGEQFF. CDR3 bases: TGTGCCAGCAGTTTATCTGCGGGTGAGCAGTTCTTC. The whole variable domain, remainder taken from reference TRBV28 and TRBJ2-1, is DVKVTQSSRYLVKRTGEKVFLECVQDMDHENMFWYRQDPGLGLRLIYFSYDVKMKEKGDIPEGYSVSREKKERFSLILESASTNQTSMYLCASSLSAGEQFFGPGTRLTVL.

V gene TRBV7-3 combines with J gene TRBJ2-1, with TRBD2 matching over 8 bases. CDR3 length: 15 residues. Losses at the gene ends were 4 bases for V and 3 bases for J; bases not matched to a gene: 5. Per germline, CDR1 SGHTA and CDR2 FQGTGA. CDR3 DNA sequence: TGTGCCAGCAGCTCAGTAGCGGGAAACTACAATGAGCAGTTCTTC. Protein sequence: CASSSVAGNYNEQFF. Drawing the rest from reference TRBV7-3 and TRBJ2-1, the complete variable domain is GAGVSQTPSNKVTEKGKYVELRCDPISGHTALYWYRQSLGQGPEFLIYFQGTGAADDSGLPNDRFFAVRPEGSVSTLKIQRTERGDSAVYLCASSSVAGNYNEQFFGPGTRLTVL.

The J gene is TRBJ1-2, the V gene TRBV28; possible D gene TRBD1, 5 bases. Trimming removed 5 bases from V and 2 bases from J, with 6 bases in between. In germline, CDR1 is MDHEN, CDR2 SYDVKM. This CDR3 is 12 amino acids long. The CDR3 bases are TGTGCCAGCAGTCCAGGGAACTATGGCTACACCTTC. Encoded protein: CASSPGNYGYTF.

Ten or more counts support this clonotype. This chain joins TRBV7-2 and TRBJ2-7; a weak D match, TRBD1 (7 bases). V lost 3 bases and J lost 2, with 14 bases in between. Germline CDR1 and CDR2: SGHTA and FQGNSA. The CDR3 covers 15 residues. For the CDR3, the DNA is TGTGCCAGCAGCTTGCAGGGGGGACAGACCTACGAGCAGTACTTC. Protein: CASSLQGGQTYEQYF. The variable domain in full, completed from reference TRBV7-2 and TRBJ2-7, reads GAGVSQSPSNKVTEKGKDVELRCDPISGHTALYWYRQSLGQGLEFLIYFQGNSAPDKSGLPSDRFSAERTGGSVSTLTIQRTQQEDSAVYLCASSLQGGQTYEQYFGPGTRLTVT.

This clonotype was seen a few times. The chain uses TRBV28 and TRBJ1-5, with 9 bases that match TRBD1. Germline V gene lookup returns CDR1 MDHEN and CDR2 SYDVKM. This CDR3 region has 15 residues. The J segment lost 4 bases and the V segment lost 5 bases, leaving 6 bases of the junction unmatched. The DNA for the CDR3 is TGTGCCAGCAGTAGGACAGGGGCCGAAAATCAGCCCCAGCATTTT. Translating gives CASSRTGAENQPQHF. Combining the CDR3 with reference TRBV28 and TRBJ1-5 gives the whole variable domain DVKVTQSSRYLVKRTGEKVFLECVQDMDHENMFWYRQDPGLGLRLIYFSYDVKMKEKGDIPEGYSVSREKKERFSLILESASTNQTSMYLCASSRTGAENQPQHFGDGTRLSIL.

This clonotype was seen only a few times. The rearrangement links TRBV18 to TRBJ1-1; 9 nucleotides match TRBD1. This CDR3 comprises 12 residues. V was pared by 8 bases and J by 5 bases, with 3 bases of the junction left unmatched. The germline gives CDR1 KGHSH, CDR2 LQKENI. CDR3 sequence (DNA): TGTGCCAGCCGACAGGGGGATACTGAAGCTTTCTTT. This translates into CASRQGDTEAFF.

This clonotype appeared many times. The V and J genes are TRBV7-3 and TRBJ2-3; 11 nucleotides agree with TRBD2. Per the germline V gene, CDR1 is SGHTA and CDR2 is FQGTGA. The junction had 2 bases not matched to a gene; V was cut back by 0 bases and J by 0 bases. This CDR3 contains 17 residues. The CDR3: CASSLTIAGGSTDTQYF. In DNA, the CDR3 is TGTGCCAGCAGCTTAACCATAGCGGGGGGGAGCACAGATACGCAGTATTTT.

J is TRBJ2-7 and V is TRBV7-6; 10 bases line up with TRBD1. Per the germline V gene, CDR1 is SGHVS and CDR2 is FNYEAQ. Trimming cost V 2 bases and J 2 bases; bases outside gene matches: 3. The CDR3 has 15 residues. The CDR3 reads CASSLSGTGAYEQYF. CDR3 DNA: TGTGCCAGCAGCTTAAGCGGGACAGGGGCCTACGAGCAGTACTTC.

The rearrangement joins TRBV4-1 to TRBJ1-5; maybe TRBD1 (5 bases). CDR1 is MGHRA and CDR2 is YSYEKL in the germline V gene. With 0 bases removed from V and 6 bases from J, the gap between germline ends came to 12 bases. The CDR3 runs 15 residues. This CDR3 is CASSQEILGAQPQHF. The CDR3 DNA reads TGCGCCAGCAGCCAAGAAATATTAGGGGCTCAGCCCCAGCATTTT.

This clonotype was detected only a few times. The J gene is TRBJ1-1, the V gene TRBV11-2; D is uncertain. The CDR3 covers 15 residues. Germline V gives CDR1 SGHAT, CDR2 FQNNGV. The V gene lost 0 bases and the J gene lost 1 base, with 9 bases spanning the gap. CDR3 region: CASSLESRRNTEAFF. CDR3 in DNA: TGTGCCAGCAGCTTAGAGTCCCGCAGGAACACTGAAGCTTTCTTT.

This clonotype was seen only a few times. V gene TRBV5-4 combines with J gene TRBJ1-1; no clear D. V lost 2 bases, J lost 8 bases, and 10 bases lay in between. The CDR3 is 12 amino acids. Per the germline V gene, CDR1 is SGHNT and CDR2 is YYREEE (reference sequence). CDR3 nucleotides: TGTGCCAGCAGCTTCCAGGCTGGAGAAGCTTTCTTT. This codes for CASSFQAGEAFF.

This clonotype was observed at least ten times. The chain's CDR3 is CASSSQSSAGGVTDTQYF. The CDR3 bases are TGTGCCAGCAGCTCCCAGTCCTCAGCCGGAGGGGTCACAGATACGCAGTATTTT. J is TRBJ2-3 and V is TRBV7-6, with D possibly TRBD2 on 6 matching bases. Trimming shortened V by 4 bases and J by 2 bases, and 22 bases separated the two germline ends. Germline CDR1 reads SGHVS; CDR2 reads FNYEAQ. CDR3 length: 18 amino acids.

This clonotype was detected ten times or more. This chain connects TRBV12-5 to TRBJ1-6, with 7 bases identical to TRBD1. Germline V CDR1 and CDR2: LGHNT, FRNRAP. The CDR3 is 15 residues long. The V and J ends lost 0 bases and 9 bases, in that order; junction bases with no gene match: 5. The CDR3 loop is CASGLVNRGGSPLHF. The DNA of the CDR3 is TGTGCTAGTGGTTTGGTCAACAGGGGCGGTTCACCCCTCCACTTT.

This clonotype was counted at least ten times. The V gene is TRBV5-1, the J gene TRBJ2-5; D gene uncertain. Germline V gene lookup returns CDR1 SGHRS and CDR2 YFSETQ. V was clipped by 1 base and J by 1 base, with 11 bases between them. The CDR3 sequence is 15 residues long. This CDR3 is CASSLIDGSQETQYF. The CDR3 DNA reads TGCGCCAGCAGCTTGATCGACGGATCCCAAGAGACCCAGTACTTC.